This TCR beta chain was sequenced for a study of molecular identifiers for immune sequencing clone quantification. Overall study findings and caveats: Clone sizes could be underestimated for highly expanded clones when identical TCR molecules share a barcode.

On this clonotype itself: The antigen is undetermined.

Naive CD8 T cell sorting was performed on the CD8+CD4-CCR7+CD45RA+ phenotype. Previously published methods and listed TCR primers were used for the bulk TCR libraries. From the PCR reads, TCRdb called clonotypes with MiXCR, one entry per CDR3 protein. This sample has 460,000 or so distinct CDR3 sequences, with less than 30% found just once. The germline V gene has CDR1 DFQATT and CDR2 SNEGSKA (reference sequence). V was trimmed by 2 bases and J by 11 bases, leaving 21 bases between them. CDR3 length equals 14 residues. The TCR was taken from a human donor in good health. Some libraries in this study had Jurkat cell RNA spiked in. The specimen was naive CD8+ T cells from blood, with Jurkat cell RNA spiked in. Specified subset: FACS-sorted CD8+CD4-CCR7+CD45RA+ naive T cells. This rearrangement joins TRBV20-1 to TRBJ2-5; D is uncertain. The CDR3 here is CSARPPLGGRPQYF. CDR3 coding DNA: TGCAGTGCTAGACCCCCTTTAGGCGGCAGGCCGCAGTACTTC.